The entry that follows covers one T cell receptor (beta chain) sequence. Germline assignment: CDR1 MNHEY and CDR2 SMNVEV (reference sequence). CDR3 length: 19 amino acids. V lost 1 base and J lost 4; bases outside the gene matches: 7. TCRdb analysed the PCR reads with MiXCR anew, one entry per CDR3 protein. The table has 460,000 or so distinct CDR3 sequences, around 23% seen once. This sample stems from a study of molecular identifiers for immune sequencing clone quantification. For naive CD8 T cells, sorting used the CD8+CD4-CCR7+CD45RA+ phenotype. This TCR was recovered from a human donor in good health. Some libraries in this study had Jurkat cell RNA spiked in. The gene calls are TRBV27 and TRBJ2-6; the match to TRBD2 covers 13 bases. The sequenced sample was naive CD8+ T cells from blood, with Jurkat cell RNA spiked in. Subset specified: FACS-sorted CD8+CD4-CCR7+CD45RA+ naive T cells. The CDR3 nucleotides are TGTGCCAGCAGTTTATTCGGACTAGCGGGGGATCCAGGGGCCAACGTCCTGACTTTC. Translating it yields CASSLFGLAGDPGANVLTF. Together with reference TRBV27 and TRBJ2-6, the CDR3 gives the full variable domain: EAQVTQNPRYLITVTGKKLTVTCSQNMNHEYMSWYRQDPGLGLRQIYYSMNVEVTDKGDVPEGYKVSRKEKRNFPLILESPSPNQTSLYFCASSLFGLAGDPGANVLTFGAGSRLTVL.